Shown below are 25 T cell receptor beta chains from a single sample sequenced in a study of CD8 T cells in ankylosing spondylitis. Via MiXCR, TCRdb re-called the 5' RACE reads, giving one row per CDR3 protein. Among some 330,000 distinct CDR3 sequences listed, under 8.5% were seen once. Study-level results: One TCR beta motif, made up of under ten highly homologous variants, appeared characteristic of ankylosing spondylitis blood.

For these receptors, no antigen is known. The material sequenced was blood, either unsorted or a sorted T cell fraction (not recorded which). These receptors were taken from a male donor with ankylosing spondylitis.

This sequence joins TRBV4-1 and TRBJ2-1, with 7 bases identical to TRBD2. CDR3 length: 16 amino acids. Germline V gene lookup returns CDR1 MGHRA and CDR2 YSYEKL. V gave up 6 bases and J gave up 8 bases; unmatched junction bases: 16. The CDR3 spells CASRHKRREMSDEQFF. The DNA for the CDR3 is TGCGCCAGCAGACATAAGAGGCGGGAGATGAGTGATGAGCAGTTCTTC.

V and J are TRBV6-5 and TRBJ1-1, with D tentatively TRBD1 (5 bases). This CDR3 has 17 amino acids. From germline, CDR1 is MNHEY and CDR2 SVGAGI. Trimming took off 2 bases at V and 1 base at J, with 17 bases between the two ends. DNA for the CDR3: TGTGCCAGCAGTTACCCTTTGCTTCGGGGACCGAACACTGAAGCTTTCTTT. Residues: CASSYPLLRGPNTEAFF.

The chain links TRBV19 to TRBJ2-3; 9 bases match TRBD2. Trimming at V came to 3 bases and at J to 5 bases, leaving 6 bases not matched to a gene. The CDR3 sequence is 15 residues long. From germline, CDR1 is LNHDA and CDR2 SQIVND (reference sequence). CDR3 amino acids: CASSISLLAGDTQYF. CDR3 bases: TGTGCCAGTAGTATTTCCCTACTAGCGGGAGATACGCAGTATTTT.

This clonotype turned up a few times. This chain links TRBV4-1 with TRBJ1-1; TRBD1 might be the D (6 bases). This CDR3 spans 16 amino acids. The ends were cut back, 8 bases at V and 1 base at J, with 20 bases in the middle. Germline V gene data show CDR1 as MGHRA and CDR2 as YSYEKL. The CDR3 spells CASYRRAGAGNTEAFF. The DNA of the CDR3 is TGCGCCAGCTACCGCCGGGCGGGGGCCGGGAACACTGAAGCTTTCTTT.

This clonotype was recorded many times. This chain uses TRBV5-1 with TRBJ2-1; maybe TRBD1 (5 bases). Trimming left V 4 bases short and J 6 bases short, with 17 bases between. The V gene's germline CDR1 is SGHRS and CDR2 YFSETQ. The CDR3 is made up of 15 amino acids. Here the CDR3 DNA reads TGCGCCAGCAGCACGGACACGGTCTTATTCAATGAGCAGTTCTTC. This sequence encodes CASSTDTVLFNEQFF.

The V and J genes are TRBV15 and TRBJ2-7; the D gene is possibly TRBD1 (5 bases). CDR3 length equals 13 residues. V was cut by 5 bases and J by 3 bases, with 11 bases left in between. The V gene's germline CDR1 is LNHNV and CDR2 YYDKDF (reference sequence). This CDR3 reads CATSSQGDYEQYF. The DNA for the CDR3 is TGTGCCACCAGCTCCCAAGGGGACTACGAGCAGTACTTC. The whole variable domain, filled in from reference TRBV15 and TRBJ2-7, reads DAMVIQNPRYQVTQFGKPVTLSCSQTLNHNVMYWYQQKSSQAPKLLFHYYDKDFNNEADTPDNFQSRRPNTSFCFLDIRSPGLGDTAMYLCATSSQGDYEQYFGPGTRLTVT.

This clonotype was counted a few times. The genes are TRBV12-3 or TRBV12-4 and TRBJ1-4; a weak D match, TRBD1 (6 bases). The CDR3 spans 13 residues. V lost 8 bases to trimming and J lost 5 bases, with 12 bases between them. CDR3 protein: CASLPTGNEKLFF. DNA of the CDR3: TGTGCCAGCCTCCCGACAGGAAATGAAAAACTGTTTTTT.

This clonotype was seen only a few times. The rearrangement joins TRBV7-2 to TRBJ2-5; D is unclear. Trimming shortened V by 8 bases and J by 1 base, and 14 bases separated the two germline ends. Germline lookup yields CDR1 SGHTA and CDR2 FQGNSA. This CDR3 has 14 residues. In DNA, the CDR3 is TGTGCCAGCGGACCCACCTCGGTCCAAGAGACCCAGTACTTC. This translates into CASGPTSVQETQYF.

In this sample, this clonotype turned up a few times. J is TRBJ2-3 and V is TRBV11-3; 8 bases line up with TRBD2. Looked up from germline, CDR1 is SGHNT and CDR2 is YENEEA. This CDR3 has 12 amino acids. Losses at the gene ends were 7 bases for V and 5 bases for J; bases not matched to a gene: 2. The CDR3 here is CASTLAGDTQYF. The CDR3 DNA is TGTGCCAGCACCCTAGCGGGAGATACGCAGTATTTT.

CDR3 nucleotide sequence: TGTGCCAGCAGCCAAGATATTTTCAGACAGCCATATGGCTACACCTTC. This gives the protein CASSQDIFRQPYGYTF. The rearrangement links TRBV4-2 to TRBJ1-2; D perhaps matches TRBD1 (5 bases). With 0 bases removed from V and 5 bases from J, the gap between germline ends came to 16 bases. Germline CDR1 LGHNA, CDR2 YNFKEQ. This CDR3 comprises 16 residues.

The sample holds a few counts of this clonotype. This rearrangement joins TRBV4-1 to TRBJ1-5, with 10 bases lining up with TRBD1. V gave up 1 base and J gave up 0 bases; unmatched junction bases: 12. The CDR3 runs to 20 residues. The germline gives CDR1 MGHRA, CDR2 YSYEKL. The CDR3 sequence: CASSQALPGQGPYSNQPQHF. The CDR3 DNA reads TGCGCCAGCAGCCAAGCACTGCCGGGACAGGGGCCTTATAGCAATCAGCCCCAGCATTTT.

This clonotype occurred a few times. The rearrangement links TRBV9 to TRBJ2-1; D gene unclear. Germline V CDR1 and CDR2: SGDLS, YYNGEE. Trimming cost V 1 base and J 0 bases, with 14 bases left between them. The CDR3 runs to 17 residues. CDR3 in DNA: TGTGCCAGCAGCGTATCTTCCGGCGAGAGCTCCTACAATGAGCAGTTCTTC. It yields the protein CASSVSSGESSYNEQFF.

This clonotype was found a few times. The rearrangement links TRBV30 to TRBJ2-3, with 7 positions matching TRBD2. The germline V gene has CDR1 GTSNPN and CDR2 SVGIG (reference sequence). V shed 0 bases and J 0 bases; nucleotides not matched to a gene: 9. The CDR3 contains 17 residues. DNA of the CDR3: TGTGCCTGGAGTGTAACAACGCCTAGCGGCAGCACAGATACGCAGTATTTT. This codes for CAWSVTTPSGSTDTQYF.

This clonotype was detected a few times. The rearrangement joins TRBV15 to TRBJ1-1; D remains unclear. The V end was cut by 0 bases, the J end by 7 bases, with 12 bases between. The germline V gene encodes CDR1 LNHNV and CDR2 YYDKDF (reference sequence). The CDR3 sequence is 14 residues long. The CDR3 nucleotides are TGTGCCACCAGCAGAGATTGGAGGGTTGATGAAGCTTTCTTT. As protein: CATSRDWRVDEAFF. Supplemented by reference TRBV15 and TRBJ1-1, the full variable domain reads DAMVIQNPRYQVTQFGKPVTLSCSQTLNHNVMYWYQQKSSQAPKLLFHYYDKDFNNEADTPDNFQSRRPNTSFCFLDIRSPGLGDTAMYLCATSRDWRVDEAFFGQGTRLTVV.

This clonotype has more than one count but fewer than ten. The chain employs TRBV5-1 and TRBJ2-7; TRBD2 might be the D (5 bases). With 0 bases removed from V and 5 bases from J, the gap between germline ends came to 12 bases. Per the germline V gene, CDR1 is SGHRS and CDR2 is YFSETQ. This CDR3 has 14 amino acids. The CDR3 reads CASSLGLGDNEQYF. The CDR3 nucleotides read TGCGCCAGCAGCTTGGGACTGGGAGACAACGAGCAGTACTTC.

This clonotype was seen more than once but under ten times. V is TRBV6-2 or TRBV6-3 and J is TRBJ2-4; 10 bases agree with TRBD1. The CDR3 has 18 residues. V dropped 4 bases and J dropped 1; count of bases not matched to a gene: 10. Per germline, CDR1 MNHEY and CDR2 SVGEGT. CDR3 in DNA: TGTGCCAGCAGTTCTCCCCTGACAGGGGGCGAGGCCAAAAACATTCAGTACTTC. Translating it yields CASSSPLTGGEAKNIQYF.

This clonotype turned up a few times. This chain's CDR3 is CASSPTGAGEKLFF. The CDR3 DNA sequence: TGTGCCAGCAGCCCTACAGGGGCAGGAGAAAAACTGTTTTTT. This chain connects TRBV7-2 to TRBJ1-4, with 7 bases matching TRBD1. Losses at the gene ends were 5 bases for V and 8 bases for J; bases not matched to a gene: 8. This CDR3 is built from 14 residues. CDR1 and CDR2 (germline): SGHTA, FQGNSA.

The chain carries TRBV27 and TRBJ2-1; possibly TRBD2 for D (5 bases). The CDR3 has 18 amino acids. Germline CDR1 MNHEY, CDR2 SMNVEV (reference sequence). V was pared by 4 bases and J by 2 bases, with 21 bases between. CDR3 coding DNA: TGTGCCAGCAGTTCCACCTTCTGGGTGGGAGAAACCTACAATGAGCAGTTCTTC. Translating gives CASSSTFWVGETYNEQFF.

This clonotype has a count of ten or more. The genes are TRBV5-1 and TRBJ1-2; D is perhaps TRBD1 (5 bases). The CDR3 is made up of 12 amino acids. Germline-derived CDR1 and CDR2 are SGHRS and YFSETQ. Deletions cut 3 bases from V and 7 bases from J, with 10 bases between. The CDR3 sequence: CASSSAGSGYTF. CDR3 in DNA: TGCGCCAGCAGCTCCGCAGGGAGTGGCTACACCTTC.

The gene calls are TRBV5-1 and TRBJ2-2; the match to TRBD2 covers 11 bases. The length of the CDR3 is 19 residues. After removal of 1 base from V and 4 bases from J, the junction contained 12 bases not matched to a gene. Per the germline V gene, CDR1 is SGHRS and CDR2 is YFSETQ. The CDR3 here is CASSLWGVAGGPFTGELFF. CDR3 nucleotides: TGCGCCAGCAGCTTGTGGGGAGTAGCGGGAGGGCCGTTCACCGGGGAGCTGTTTTTT.

This clonotype was observed at least ten times. The chain combines TRBV21-1 with TRBJ2-1; TRBD2, the table's D call, was not compared with the DNA. TRBV21-1 is recorded as a pseudogene. The CDR3 has 17 amino acids. The CDR3: CASSESSGRVSYNEQFF. DNA of the CDR3: TGTGCCAGCAGCGAAAGTAGCGGCAGGGTCTCCTACAATGAGCAGTTCTTC.

Only a few counts were recorded for this clonotype. The genes are TRBV5-1 and TRBJ2-1, with 8 bases fitting TRBD2. V shed 4 bases, J shed 0 bases, and the junction held 6 bases outside the gene matches. The germline V gene has CDR1 SGHRS and CDR2 YFSETQ. This CDR3 has 16 amino acids. This CDR3 is CASSLRGGSSYNEQFF. The CDR3 nucleotides read TGCGCCAGCAGCCTCCGGGGGGGGAGCTCCTACAATGAGCAGTTCTTC.

J is TRBJ2-5 and V is TRBV3-1; the D gene is possibly TRBD1 (5 bases). This CDR3 is 15 amino acids long. Deletions cut 0 bases from V and 5 bases from J, with 13 bases between. CDR1 and CDR2 from the germline V gene are LGHDT and YNNKEL (reference sequence). The CDR3 protein is CASSQDLLAGETQYF. The CDR3 DNA reads TGTGCCAGCAGCCAAGATCTTTTGGCAGGGGAGACCCAGTACTTC.

In this sample, this clonotype turned up many times. This sequence joins TRBV20-1 and TRBJ1-1; tentative D call: TRBD1 (5 bases). Trimming stripped 2 bases from V and 1 base from J, with 11 bases between. Germline lookup yields CDR1 DFQATT and CDR2 SNEGSKA (reference sequence). The CDR3 covers 14 residues. The CDR3 sequence is CSARRGGSNTEAFF. CDR3 coding DNA: TGCAGTGCTAGAAGGGGAGGGTCGAACACTGAAGCTTTCTTT.

A few counts support this clonotype. CDR3 sequence (DNA): TGTGCCAGCAGTACAGGTTACTACACTGAAGCTTTCTTT. Residues: CASSTGYYTEAFF. The chain couples TRBV28 to TRBJ1-1; TRBD1 might be the D (5 bases). The V gene's germline CDR1 is MDHEN and CDR2 SYDVKM. V lost 5 bases, J lost 3 bases, and 10 bases lay in between. The CDR3 has 13 amino acids.